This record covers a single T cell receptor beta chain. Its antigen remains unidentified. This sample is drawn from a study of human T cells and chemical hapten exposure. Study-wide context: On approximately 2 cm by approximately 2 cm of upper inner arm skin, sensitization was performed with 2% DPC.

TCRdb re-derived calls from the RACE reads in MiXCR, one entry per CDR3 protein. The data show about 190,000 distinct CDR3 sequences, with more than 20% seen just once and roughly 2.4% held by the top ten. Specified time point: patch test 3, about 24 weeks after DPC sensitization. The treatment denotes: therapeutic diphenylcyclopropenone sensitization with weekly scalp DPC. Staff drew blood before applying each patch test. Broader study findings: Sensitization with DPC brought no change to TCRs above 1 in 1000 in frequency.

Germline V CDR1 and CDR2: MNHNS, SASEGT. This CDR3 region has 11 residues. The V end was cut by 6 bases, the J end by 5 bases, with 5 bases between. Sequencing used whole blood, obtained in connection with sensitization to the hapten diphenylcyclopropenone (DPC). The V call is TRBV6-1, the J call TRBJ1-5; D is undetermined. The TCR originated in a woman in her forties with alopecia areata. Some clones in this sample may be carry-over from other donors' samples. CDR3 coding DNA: TGTGCCAGCAGGGACCATCAGCCCCAGCATTTT. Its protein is CASRDHQPQHF.